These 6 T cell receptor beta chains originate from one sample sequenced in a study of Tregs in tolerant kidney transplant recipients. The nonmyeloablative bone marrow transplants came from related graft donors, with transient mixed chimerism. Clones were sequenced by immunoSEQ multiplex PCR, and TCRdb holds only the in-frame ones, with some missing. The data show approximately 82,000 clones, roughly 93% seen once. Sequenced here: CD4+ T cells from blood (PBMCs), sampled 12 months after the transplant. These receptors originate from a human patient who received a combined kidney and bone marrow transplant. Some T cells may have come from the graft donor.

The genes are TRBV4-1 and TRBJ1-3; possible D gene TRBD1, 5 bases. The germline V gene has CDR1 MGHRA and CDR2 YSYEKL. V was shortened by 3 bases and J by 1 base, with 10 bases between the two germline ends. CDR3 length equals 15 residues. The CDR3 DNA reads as TGCGCCAGCAGCCAGGAAGGGGCGTCTGGAAACACCATATATTTT. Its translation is CASSQEGASGNTIYF.

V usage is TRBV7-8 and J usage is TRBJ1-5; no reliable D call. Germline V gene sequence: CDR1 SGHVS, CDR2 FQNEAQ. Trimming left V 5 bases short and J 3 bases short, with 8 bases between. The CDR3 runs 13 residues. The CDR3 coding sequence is TGTGCCAGCAGCCCCCAGTTCAATCAGCCCCAGCATTTT. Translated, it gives CASSPQFNQPQHF.

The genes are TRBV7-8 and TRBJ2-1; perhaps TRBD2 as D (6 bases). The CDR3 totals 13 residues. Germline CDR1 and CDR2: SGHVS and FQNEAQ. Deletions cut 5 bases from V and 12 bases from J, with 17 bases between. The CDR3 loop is CASSLSTSTVQFF. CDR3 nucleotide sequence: TGTGCCAGCAGCCTAAGCACTAGCACTGTGCAGTTCTTC.

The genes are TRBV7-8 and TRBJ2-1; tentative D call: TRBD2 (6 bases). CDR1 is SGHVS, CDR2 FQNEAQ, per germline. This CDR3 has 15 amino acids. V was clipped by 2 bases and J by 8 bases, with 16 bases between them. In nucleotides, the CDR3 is TGTGCCAGCAGCTTAATGGACTATGTAGACTATGAGCAGTTCTTC. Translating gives CASSLMDYVDYEQFF.

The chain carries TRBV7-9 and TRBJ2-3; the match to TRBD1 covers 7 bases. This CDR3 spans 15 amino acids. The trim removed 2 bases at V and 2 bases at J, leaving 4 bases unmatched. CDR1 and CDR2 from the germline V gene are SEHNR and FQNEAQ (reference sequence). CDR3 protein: CASSLLDRLTDTQYF. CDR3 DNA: TGTGCCAGCAGCTTACTGGACAGGCTCACAGATACGCAGTATTTT.

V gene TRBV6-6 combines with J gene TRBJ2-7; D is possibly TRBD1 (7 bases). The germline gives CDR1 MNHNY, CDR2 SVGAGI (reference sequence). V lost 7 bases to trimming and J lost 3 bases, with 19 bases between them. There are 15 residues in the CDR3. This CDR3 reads CASTLGLGTDYEQYF. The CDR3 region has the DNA TGTGCCAGCACTTTGGGACTCGGGACAGACTACGAGCAGTACTTC.